The following is a T cell receptor beta chain sequence with its context. The data belong to a study of blood T cell repertoires in COVID-19. V gave up 2 bases and J gave up 5 bases, with 5 bases separating them. The CDR3 spans 12 residues. Germline values: CDR1 MNHNS, CDR2 SASEGT. Clones were read by immunoSEQ multiplex PCR, and TCRdb kept only the in-frame ones, dropping some. This sample carries some 50,000 clones, approximately 90% of them seen once, and the ten largest clones take approximately 27%. The genes are TRBV6-1 and TRBJ2-3; maybe TRBD2 (5 bases). This TCR came from a human donor in a cohort sampled during active COVID-19. Input material: peripheral blood. The CDR3 DNA follows: TGTGCCAGCAGTGAACGGGGAGATACGCAGTATTTT. Its protein is CASSERGDTQYF.